These 11 T cell receptor beta chains originate from one sample sequenced in a study of CD8 T cells in ankylosing spondylitis. Findings and caveats of the study: Apparently characteristic of ankylosing spondylitis blood was a TCR beta motif (eight highly homologous variants).

TCRdb independently ran MiXCR on the 5' RACE reads; one entry per CDR3 protein. Here the sample spans 400,000 to 450,000 distinct CDR3 sequences, roughly a sixth being singletons. The antigens of these receptors remain unknown. Source material: blood, either unsorted or a sorted T cell fraction (not recorded which). Source of these receptors: a male donor with ankylosing spondylitis.

This clonotype was seen more than once but under ten times. This chain uses TRBV5-4 with TRBJ2-1; 14 bases fit TRBD2. J was trimmed by 7 bases and V by 0 bases; bases with no gene match: 12. The CDR3 sequence is 19 residues long. Germline V lookup: CDR1 SGHNT, CDR2 YYREEE (reference sequence). This CDR3 is CASSLAGTSGSPNRNEQFF. In nucleotides, the CDR3 is TGTGCCAGCAGCTTGGCCGGGACTAGCGGGAGCCCCAATAGGAATGAGCAGTTCTTC.

The chain couples TRBV28 to TRBJ1-5, with D possibly being TRBD1 (5 bases). The CDR3 covers 15 residues. The ends were cut back, 5 bases at V and 2 bases at J, with 13 bases in the middle. Per the germline V gene, CDR1 is MDHEN and CDR2 is SYDVKM. CDR3 DNA sequence: TGTGCCAGCAGTCCAGCCAGGGCGCGCAATCAGCCCCAGCATTTT. Amino acids: CASSPARARNQPQHF.

In this sample, this clonotype turned up a few times. The chain is built from TRBV14 and TRBJ1-2; TRBD1 is a possible D gene (5 bases). Germline V gives CDR1 SGHDN, CDR2 FVKESK. Trimming took 4 bases from V and 1 from J, leaving 16 bases between them. CDR3 length: 16 amino acids. CDR3 nucleotide sequence: TGTGCCAGCAGCCCATCTTCCGGGACGGTTAACTATGGCTACACCTTC. Encoded protein: CASSPSSGTVNYGYTF.

This clonotype occurred a few times. CDR3 nucleotide sequence: TGTGCCAGCAGTTACTCGAGCACCGGGGAGCTGTTTTTT. Encoded protein: CASSYSSTGELFF. This chain uses TRBV6-5 with TRBJ2-2; D call uncertain. Trimming took 0 bases from V and 4 from J, leaving 3 bases between them. Germline CDR1 is MNHEY and CDR2 is SVGAGI. The CDR3 covers 13 residues.

The rearrangement links TRBV5-1 to TRBJ2-5; D might be TRBD1 (6 bases). The CDR3 is 14 residues long. The V end lost 4 bases, the J end lost 2 bases, and 12 bases lay between the germline ends. In germline, CDR1 is SGHRS, CDR2 YFSETQ. The CDR3 DNA sequence: TGCGCCAGCAGCGGGGGCAGGGGTCAAGAGACCCAGTACTTC. Translating gives CASSGGRGQETQYF.

In its sample, this clonotype was seen a few times. The rearrangement links TRBV7-2 to TRBJ2-5; D gene unclear. Germline values: CDR1 SGHTA, CDR2 FQGNSA. The CDR3 covers 14 residues. Trimming shortened V by 2 bases and J by 2 bases, and 9 bases separated the two germline ends. The CDR3: CASSLSRSQETQYF. The DNA of the CDR3 is TGTGCCAGCAGCTTAAGTCGGAGTCAAGAGACCCAGTACTTC.

The gene calls are TRBV2 and TRBJ2-2; the match to TRBD1 covers 9 bases. V lost 4 bases to trimming and J lost 2 bases; unmatched junction nucleotides: 14. In germline, CDR1 is SNHLY, CDR2 FYNNEI. The CDR3 is 19 amino acids. The CDR3 spells CASSVQGAWSGKNTGELFF. The CDR3 coding sequence is TGTGCCAGCAGTGTACAGGGGGCATGGAGCGGGAAAAACACCGGGGAGCTGTTTTTT.

The CDR3 region is CASSVDPSGNTIYF. In nucleotides, the CDR3 is TGTGCCAGCAGCGTAGATCCCTCTGGAAACACCATATATTTT. The rearrangement uses TRBV9 and TRBJ1-3; no clear D. Germline V gene data show CDR1 as SGDLS and CDR2 as YYNGEE. Deletions cut 0 bases from V and 0 bases from J, with 4 bases between. CDR3 length: 14 residues. Looking up the rest from reference TRBV9 and TRBJ1-3 gives the full variable domain: DSGVTQTPKHLITATGQRVTLRCSPRSGDLSVYWYQQSLDQGLQFLIQYYNGEERAKGNILERFSAQQFPDLHSELNLSSLELGDSALYFCASSVDPSGNTIYFGEGSWLTVV.

This clonotype has more than one count but fewer than ten. V is TRBV7-6 and J is TRBJ2-7; 7 positions match TRBD2. The length of the CDR3 is 15 residues. Germline CDR1 and CDR2: SGHVS and FNYEAQ. V was clipped by 0 bases and J by 2 bases; unmatched bases: 4. Here the CDR3 DNA reads TGTGCCAGCAGCTTAGCGGGAGGGAGCACCTACGAGCAGTACTTC. Translation: CASSLAGGSTYEQYF.

This chain uses TRBV4-2 with TRBJ2-1, with a possible D match to TRBD2 (5 bases). Per the germline V gene, CDR1 is LGHNA and CDR2 is YNFKEQ. V was pared by 0 bases and J by 6 bases, with 9 bases between. This CDR3 comprises 14 residues. The CDR3 reads CASSQDGSGNEQFF. CDR3 nucleotides: TGTGCCAGCAGCCAAGATGGCAGCGGCAATGAGCAGTTCTTC.

This chain joins TRBV15 and TRBJ1-1; D may be TRBD1 (6 bases). The CDR3 has 13 residues. Per the germline V gene, CDR1 is LNHNV and CDR2 is YYDKDF (reference sequence). Deletions cut 2 bases from V and 7 bases from J, with 11 bases between. In DNA, the CDR3 is TGTGCCACCAGCAGACGGGGGGCGAGTGAAGCTTTCTTT. This sequence encodes CATSRRGASEAFF.